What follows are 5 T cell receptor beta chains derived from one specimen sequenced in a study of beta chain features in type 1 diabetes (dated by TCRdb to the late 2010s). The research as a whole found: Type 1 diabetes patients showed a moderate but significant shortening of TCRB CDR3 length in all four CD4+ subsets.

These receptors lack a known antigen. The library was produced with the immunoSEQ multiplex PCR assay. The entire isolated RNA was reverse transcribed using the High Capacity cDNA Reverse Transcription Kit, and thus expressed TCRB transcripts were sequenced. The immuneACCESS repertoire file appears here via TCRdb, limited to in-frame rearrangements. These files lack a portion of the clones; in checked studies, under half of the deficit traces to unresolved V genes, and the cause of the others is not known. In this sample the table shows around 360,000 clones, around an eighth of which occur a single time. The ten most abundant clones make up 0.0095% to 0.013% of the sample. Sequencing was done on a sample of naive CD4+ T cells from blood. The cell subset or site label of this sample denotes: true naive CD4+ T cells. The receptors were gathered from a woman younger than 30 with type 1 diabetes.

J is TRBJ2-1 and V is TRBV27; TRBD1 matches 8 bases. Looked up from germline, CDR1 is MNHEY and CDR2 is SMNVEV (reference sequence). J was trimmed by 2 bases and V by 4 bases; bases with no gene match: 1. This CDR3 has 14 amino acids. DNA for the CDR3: TGTGCCAGCAGTTGGGACAGGCCCTACAATGAGCAGTTCTTC. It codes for CASSWDRPYNEQFF.

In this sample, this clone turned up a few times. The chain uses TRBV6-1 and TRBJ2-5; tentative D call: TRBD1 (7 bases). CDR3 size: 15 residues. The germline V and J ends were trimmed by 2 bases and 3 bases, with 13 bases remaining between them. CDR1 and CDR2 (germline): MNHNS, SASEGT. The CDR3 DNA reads TGTGCCAGCAGTGAATATGGCAGGGGGGAAGAGACCCAGTACTTC. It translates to CASSEYGRGEETQYF.

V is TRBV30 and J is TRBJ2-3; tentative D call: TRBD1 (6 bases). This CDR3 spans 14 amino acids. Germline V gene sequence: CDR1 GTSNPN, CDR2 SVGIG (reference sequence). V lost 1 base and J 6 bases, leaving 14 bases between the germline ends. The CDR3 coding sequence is TGTGCCTGGAGTGCCACAGGGAAGGCGGATACGCAGTATTTT. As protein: CAWSATGKADTQYF.

CDR3 residues: CASSERVADGYTF. The CDR3 nucleotides read TGTGCCAGCAGTGAGCGAGTTGCGGATGGCTACACCTTC. The chain uses TRBV2 and TRBJ1-2, with D unresolved. The ends were cut back, 3 bases at V and 6 bases at J, with 11 bases in the middle. The CDR3 runs 13 residues. Germline V gives CDR1 SNHLY, CDR2 FYNNEI.

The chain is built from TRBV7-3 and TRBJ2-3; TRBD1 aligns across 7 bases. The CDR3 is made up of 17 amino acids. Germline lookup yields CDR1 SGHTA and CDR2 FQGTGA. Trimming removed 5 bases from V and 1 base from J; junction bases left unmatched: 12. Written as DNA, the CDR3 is TGTGCCAGCAGCCATGAAAAAAACAGGGGAGGCACAGATACGCAGTATTTT. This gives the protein CASSHEKNRGGTDTQYF.